This T cell receptor beta chain was captured by sequencing in a study of blood T cell repertoires in COVID-19. Across the whole study: There were acute and convalescent COVID-19 samples, and they came from the United States, Italy and Spain.

Authors' processing steps: Reference gene primer amplification in the assay estimated nucleated cell counts. Some clones are missing from TCRdb's copy, which holds only in-frame ones; the method was immunoSEQ multiplex PCR. V, J and clone size are those of that table, while D and trimming were read from the DNA. Found here are fewer than 250,000 clones, around 88% of them singletons; the top ten hold 2% to 2.5%. The CDR3 extends over 13 amino acids. Germline CDR1 SNHLY, CDR2 FYNNEI. V was shortened by 7 bases and J by 4 bases, with 10 bases between the two germline ends. The participants were between roughly 18 and 89 years old and came from under 25 US areas. Assignments of participants to cohorts depended upon their own reported clinical history.

The chain carries TRBV2 and TRBJ1-4; unclear D gene. The TCR was taken from a woman in her forties or fifties who had recovered from COVID-19. The sample was PBMCs or T cells enriched from blood (not recorded which). CDR3 sequence reads: CASTGLSNEKLFF. The CDR3, as DNA: TGTGCCAGCACCGGACTTAGTAATGAAAAACTGTTTTTT.